The T cell receptor beta chain under discussion was sequenced for a study of blood T cell repertoires in COVID-19. This table comes from immunoSEQ multiplex PCR, and its TCRdb copy is limited to in-frame clones, with some not included. The sample has some 530,000 clones; approximately 83% are singletons. The junction had 10 bases not matched to a gene; V was cut back by 6 bases and J by 8 bases. Germline V gene lookup returns CDR1 SGHAT and CDR2 FQNNGV. The CDR3 has 14 amino acids. The sample was peripheral blood. This sequence originates from a human donor in a cohort sampled during active COVID-19. This rearrangement joins TRBV11-2 to TRBJ1-2; 9 positions agree with TRBD1. The CDR3, as DNA: TGTGCCAGCAGTCCGACGAATACAGGGGGCGGCTACACCTTC. Amino acid sequence: CASSPTNTGGGYTF.